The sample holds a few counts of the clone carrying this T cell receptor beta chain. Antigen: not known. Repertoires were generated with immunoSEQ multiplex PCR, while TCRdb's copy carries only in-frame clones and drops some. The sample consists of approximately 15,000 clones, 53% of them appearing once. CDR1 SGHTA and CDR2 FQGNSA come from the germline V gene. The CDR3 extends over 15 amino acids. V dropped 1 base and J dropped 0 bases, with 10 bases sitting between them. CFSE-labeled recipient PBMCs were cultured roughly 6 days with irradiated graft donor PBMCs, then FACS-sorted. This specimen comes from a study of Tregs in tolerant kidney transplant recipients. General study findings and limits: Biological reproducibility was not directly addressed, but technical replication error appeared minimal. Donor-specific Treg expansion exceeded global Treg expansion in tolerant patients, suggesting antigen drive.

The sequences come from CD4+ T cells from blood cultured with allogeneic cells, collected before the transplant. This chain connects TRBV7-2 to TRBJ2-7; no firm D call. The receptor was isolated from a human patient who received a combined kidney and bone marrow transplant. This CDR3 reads CASSLGGASSYEQYF. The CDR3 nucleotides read TGTGCCAGCAGCTTAGGAGGAGCCAGCTCCTACGAGCAGTACTTC.